Presented here are 28 T cell receptor beta chains from one specimen sequenced in a study of OX40 agonist ivuxolimab in advanced cancers. Sequenced by immunoSEQ multiplex PCR; TCRdb stores in-frame clones only, minus some. The sample holds tens of thousands of clones, roughly nine tenths seen once. The sample was CD4+ or CD8+ T cells sorted from blood, taken in a trial of the OX40 agonist ivuxolimab. The receptors come from an adult with an advanced solid tumor such as melanoma, head and neck, liver or kidney cancer.

The rearrangement links TRBV7-7 to TRBJ2-3; 15 nucleotides align to TRBD2. This CDR3 spans 16 amino acids. Germline CDR1 reads SSHAT; CDR2 reads FNYEAQ (reference sequence). J lost 4 bases, V lost 4 bases, and 3 bases had no gene match. Written as DNA, the CDR3 is TGTGCCAGCAGCTCGGGACTAGCGGGAGGATCAGATACGCAGTATTTT. Translating it yields CASSSGLAGGSDTQYF.

This clone occurred once. This chain's CDR3 is CASSPRAGDTEAFF. The CDR3, as DNA: TGTGCCAGCAGTCCCAGGGCCGGGGACACTGAAGCTTTCTTT. The chain couples TRBV28 to TRBJ1-1; tentatively, D is TRBD1 (5 bases). The V end lost 5 bases, the J end lost 3 bases, and 13 bases lay between the germline ends. This CDR3 contains 14 residues. Germline loops: CDR1 MDHEN, CDR2 SYDVKM. Based on the CDR3 plus reference TRBV28 and TRBJ1-1, the full variable domain is DVKVTQSSRYLVKRTGEKVFLECVQDMDHENMFWYRQDPGLGLRLIYFSYDVKMKEKGDIPEGYSVSREKKERFSLILESASTNQTSMYLCASSPRAGDTEAFFGQGTRLTVV.

This clone came up once. In DNA, the CDR3 is TGTGCCAGCGCCTGGACAGGGATGTTGGAGACCCAGTACTTC. Residues: CASAWTGMLETQYF. This chain connects TRBV6-1 to TRBJ2-5; TRBD1 aligns across 8 bases. The germline CDR1 and CDR2 sequences are MNHNS and SASEGT. The junction had 10 bases not matched to a gene; V was cut back by 8 bases and J by 5 bases. The CDR3 has 14 amino acids.

The chain uses TRBV5-6 and TRBJ2-5; D gene ambiguous. Germline-derived CDR1 and CDR2 are SGHDT and YYEEEE. The CDR3 is 14 amino acids. The V gene lost 2 bases and the J gene lost 5 bases, with 13 bases spanning the gap. The CDR3 sequence is CASSFIQARETQYF. CDR3 DNA: TGTGCCAGCAGCTTCATCCAGGCGAGGGAGACCCAGTACTTC.

This chain joins TRBV30 and TRBJ1-4; 7 positions agree with TRBD1. The CDR3 loop spans 15 amino acids. J lost 3 bases, V lost 0 bases, and 4 bases had no gene match. Germline lookup yields CDR1 GTSNPN and CDR2 SVGIG (reference sequence). CDR3 in DNA: TGTGCCTGGAGTGTAGGGGGCACAGCTAATGAAAAACTGTTTTTT. This encodes CAWSVGGTANEKLFF.

The V and J genes are TRBV7-7 and TRBJ2-1; 8 bases are shared with TRBD1. CDR3 length: 16 amino acids. Germline V gene lookup returns CDR1 SSHAT and CDR2 FNYEAQ (reference sequence). V lost 3 bases, J lost 3 bases, and 7 bases stayed unmatched. The CDR3 spells CASSLSGQANYNEQFF. The DNA for the CDR3 is TGTGCCAGCAGCTTGTCGGGACAGGCTAACTACAATGAGCAGTTCTTC.

The chain combines TRBV19 with TRBJ1-5, with 11 bases lining up with TRBD1. The CDR3 is made up of 14 amino acids. V was pared by 6 bases and J by 6 bases, with 4 bases of the junction left unmatched. Germline lookup yields CDR1 LNHDA and CDR2 SQIVND (reference sequence). In DNA form, the CDR3 reads TGTGCCAGTAGGGACAGGGGGCAAACTCAGCCCCAGCATTTT. It translates to CASRDRGQTQPQHF.

The chain uses TRBV18 and TRBJ2-5; D is perhaps TRBD1 or TRBD2 (5 bases each). The length of the CDR3 is 14 residues. Germline V gene data show CDR1 as KGHSH and CDR2 as LQKENI. V lost 6 bases, J lost 11 bases, and 22 bases lay in between. The CDR3 loop is CASSPGTGEGEQYF. The CDR3, as DNA: TGTGCCAGCTCGCCCGGGACGGGCGAGGGTGAGCAGTACTTC.

About this clone: Other DNA sequences in the same sample also yield this CDR3. J is TRBJ2-5 and V is TRBV7-7, with 11 bases matching TRBD1. Losses at the gene ends were 5 bases for V and 4 bases for J; bases not matched to a gene: 6. CDR1 is SSHAT and CDR2 is FNYEAQ in the germline V gene (reference sequence). The CDR3 length is 15 residues. The DNA of the CDR3 is TGTGCCAGCAGCCCTTGGACAGGGGGCCTAGAGACCCAGTACTTC. It specifies CASSPWTGGLETQYF.

J is TRBJ2-3 and V is TRBV9; weak D call: TRBD1 (6 bases). CDR3 size: 14 residues. Trimming took off 4 bases at V and 0 bases at J, with 9 bases between the two ends. Germline V gene data show CDR1 as SGDLS and CDR2 as YYNGEE. The CDR3 sequence: CASSLGGSTDTQYF. Here the CDR3 DNA reads TGTGCCAGCAGCTTAGGGGGTAGCACAGATACGCAGTATTTT.

This chain uses TRBV4-1 with TRBJ2-5; 10 bases map to TRBD2. J gave up 5 bases and V 4 bases, and 7 bases lay outside the gene matches. This CDR3 comprises 15 residues. Germline-derived CDR1 and CDR2 are MGHRA and YSYEKL. CDR3 nucleotides: TGCGCCAGCAGCCCCGTTGAAGCGGGAGGGGAGACCCAGTACTTC. It yields the protein CASSPVEAGGETQYF.

The chain links TRBV6-6 to TRBJ1-3; D remains unclear. The germline V and J ends were trimmed by 5 bases and 4 bases, with 6 bases remaining between them. Looked up from germline, CDR1 is MNHNY and CDR2 is SVGAGI (reference sequence). This CDR3 contains 12 residues. The CDR3 coding sequence is TGTGCCAGCAGTGCACCGGGAAACACCATATATTTT. This encodes CASSAPGNTIYF.

J is TRBJ1-2 and V is TRBV30; 8 bases fit TRBD1. The CDR3 has 13 residues. The V segment lost 5 bases and the J segment 4 bases; nucleotides outside the gene matches: 6. Per the germline V gene, CDR1 is GTSNPN and CDR2 is SVGIG (reference sequence). CDR3 sequence: CAWGSRGRYGYTF. The CDR3 bases are TGTGCCTGGGGTAGCAGGGGGCGCTATGGCTACACCTTC.

The genes are TRBV7-8 and TRBJ1-2, with 8 positions matching TRBD1. The CDR3 is 13 amino acids. In germline, CDR1 is SGHVS, CDR2 FQNEAQ. Trimming removed 5 bases from V and 8 bases from J; junction bases left unmatched: 7. For the CDR3, the DNA is TGTGCCAGCAGCCGCACAGGGGGAGAAGGCTACACCTTC. It encodes CASSRTGGEGYTF.

The chain links TRBV15 to TRBJ2-1; perhaps D is TRBD1 or TRBD2 (7 bases each). CDR1 and CDR2 from the germline V gene are LNHNV and YYDKDF (reference sequence). V lost 0 bases and J lost 3, with 15 bases in between. The CDR3 loop spans 17 amino acids. CDR3 sequence: CATSRDLQGEGYNEQFF. The CDR3 DNA reads as TGTGCCACCAGCAGAGATCTGCAGGGGGAGGGCTACAATGAGCAGTTCTTC.

V usage is TRBV10-1 and J usage is TRBJ2-5, with D perhaps TRBD2 (6 bases). The end of the DNA is better explained by TRBJ2-7, so the J call may be wrong. The germline gives CDR1 WNHNN, CDR2 SYGVQD (reference sequence). The CDR3 is made up of 17 amino acids. The CDR3 spells CARPTRRDHASSYEQYF. The CDR3 region has the DNA TGCGCCAGGCCCACACGGCGGGACCATGCTAGCTCCTACGAGCAGTACTTC.

The V gene is TRBV7-9, the J gene TRBJ2-3; D uncertain. V lost 3 bases and J lost 4, with 11 bases in between. This CDR3 is built from 14 residues. Germline CDR1 is SEHNR and CDR2 is FQNEAQ (reference sequence). CDR3 sequence (DNA): TGTGCCAGCAGCTTTCAAGCGAGCTCAGATACGCAGTATTTT. Translation: CASSFQASSDTQYF.

The chain joins TRBV19 to TRBJ2-5, with 9 bases identical to TRBD1. CDR3 length equals 15 residues. J gave up 2 bases and V 7 bases, and 8 bases lay outside the gene matches. The V gene's germline CDR1 is LNHDA and CDR2 SQIVND (reference sequence). The CDR3 region is CASKSGQGTQETQYF. For the CDR3, the DNA is TGTGCCAGTAAGTCGGGACAGGGCACACAAGAGACCCAGTACTTC.

The gene calls are TRBV7-2 and TRBJ2-6; 7 nucleotides align to TRBD1. The ends lost 5 bases at V and 2 bases at J; junction bases unmatched: 6. The CDR3 sequence is 16 residues long. Germline CDR1 and CDR2: SGHTA and FQGNSA. CDR3 DNA sequence: TGTGCCAGCAGCCCCACAACAGGGGCTGGGGCCAACGTCCTGACTTTC. The encoded protein is CASSPTTGAGANVLTF.

This sequence joins TRBV6-1 and TRBJ1-2, with D unclear. CDR1 and CDR2 (germline): MNHNS, SASEGT. Trimming took 2 bases from V and 0 from J, leaving 13 bases between them. The CDR3 extends over 16 amino acids. The CDR3 nucleotides are TGTGCCAGCAGTGAATATGAGGGCAGTACTAACTATGGCTACACCTTC. Translation: CASSEYEGSTNYGYTF.

The chain links TRBV12-1 to TRBJ2-5; the table calls TRBD1, which could not be checked here. TRBV12-1 is annotated as a pseudogene. This CDR3 spans 15 amino acids. In nucleotides, the CDR3 is TGTGCCAGCAGCTCGGACAGGGGGCCGGAAGAGACCCAGTACTTC. It translates to CASSSDRGPEETQYF.

V and J are TRBV7-9 and TRBJ2-3; 9 bases line up with TRBD1. Per the germline V gene, CDR1 is SEHNR and CDR2 is FQNEAQ (reference sequence). The CDR3 has 16 residues. Trimming cost V 1 base and J 2 bases; bases outside gene matches: 4. The CDR3, as DNA: TGTGCCAGCAGCTTAGGGGGGACAGGGTACACAGATACGCAGTATTTT. This codes for CASSLGGTGYTDTQYF.

This clone showed up just once. The chain combines TRBV11-3 with TRBJ2-7, with unresolved D. Trimming took 5 bases from V and 3 from J, leaving 5 bases between them. The CDR3 sequence is 11 residues long. CDR1 SGHNT and CDR2 YENEEA come from the germline V gene. CDR3 DNA: TGTGCCAGCAGCGCAAGCTACGAGCAGTACTTC. As protein: CASSASYEQYF.

This clone appeared a single time. The V call is TRBV7-2, the J call TRBJ2-5, with 16 bases that match TRBD2. Trimming removed 0 bases from V and 13 bases from J; junction bases left unmatched: 8. CDR3 length: 16 residues. Per the germline V gene, CDR1 is SGHTA and CDR2 is FQGNSA. The CDR3 DNA reads TGTGCCAGCAGCTTAGCCTCGGGACTAGCGGGGGGGGAGGTGTACTTC. Its translation: CASSLASGLAGGEVYF.

The chain is built from TRBV5-4 and TRBJ2-5, with TRBD2 identical over 9 bases. Germline CDR1 SGHNT, CDR2 YYREEE (reference sequence). V was clipped by 2 bases and J by 5 bases; unmatched bases: 16. CDR3 size: 18 residues. The CDR3 region has the DNA TGTGCCAGCAGCTTAGATTATCGGGCTAGCGGGATGTGGGAGACCCAGTACTTC. Residues: CASSLDYRASGMWETQYF.

The chain employs TRBV5-4 and TRBJ2-2; D is undetermined. V dropped 4 bases and J dropped 4 bases, with 14 bases sitting between them. Germline lookup yields CDR1 SGHNT and CDR2 YYREEE (reference sequence). This CDR3 is built from 15 residues. The CDR3: CASSIGRPPTGELFF. CDR3 DNA sequence: TGTGCCAGCAGCATAGGACGTCCCCCCACCGGGGAGCTGTTTTTT.

V is TRBV29-1 and J is TRBJ1-4, with 8 bases identical to TRBD1. The CDR3 loop spans 12 amino acids. Trimming removed 5 bases from V and 5 bases from J; junction bases left unmatched: 1. CDR1 and CDR2 (germline): SQVTM, ANQGSEA. CDR3 in DNA: TGCAGCGTTACAGGGGGAAATGAAAAACTGTTTTTT. Encoded protein: CSVTGGNEKLFF.

This chain links TRBV4-2 with TRBJ1-2; TRBD1 matches 7 bases. The CDR3 is 15 residues long. The V segment lost 0 bases and the J segment 3 bases; nucleotides outside the gene matches: 4. The germline CDR1 and CDR2 sequences are LGHNA and YNFKEQ. Here the CDR3 DNA reads TGTGCCAGCAGCCAAGATCTTCAGGGGGACTATGGCTACACCTTC. Translated, it gives CASSQDLQGDYGYTF.